This record looks at one T cell receptor beta chain sequence and its context. Its antigen is unidentified. Documented time point: persistent/refractory GD, antithyroid drugs over 5 years with positive TRAb. PBMC-derived RNA was used for the TCR library. The source of the patients was an endocrinology department in Xi'an, China. The data stem from a study of regulatory T cells in long-lasting Graves disease. On the study more broadly: Over 5 years on antithyroid drugs plus positive TSH receptor antibodies marked Graves' disease as persistent.

Study results and limitations: TCR diversity was lower in persistent Graves' patients than in newly diagnosed ones.

Arm-PCR with iRepertoire HTBI primers amplified the CDR3 regions for these TCR beta libraries. MiXCR was run by TCRdb on the multiplex PCR reads, yielding one entry per CDR3 protein. The sample holds a few hundred thousand distinct CDR3 sequences; roughly a quarter are singletons and the top ten take approximately 25%. CDR1 is SQVTM and CDR2 is ANQGSEA in the germline V gene. The ends were cut back, 6 bases at V and 7 bases at J, with 12 bases in the middle. This CDR3 comprises 11 residues. The chain employs TRBV29-1 and TRBJ1-2; D remains ambiguous. The TCR originated in a female donor with Graves disease. This specimen was peripheral blood mononuclear cells (PBMCs), taken when the disease was refractory, from a patient treated with antithyroid drugs. This CDR3 is CSVGPGGGYTF. CDR3 coding DNA: TGCAGCGTGGGTCCAGGCGGTGGCTACACCTTC. The full variable domain, with the rest looked up from reference TRBV29-1 and TRBJ1-2, is SAVISQKPSRDICQRGTSLTIQCQVDSQVTMMFWYRQQPGQSLTLIATANQGSEATYESGFVIDKFPISRPNLTFSTLTVSNMSPEDSSIYLCSVGPGGGYTFGSGTRLTVV.